These 8 T cell receptor beta chains were sequenced from one sample in a study of blood T cells in healthy people across ages. The use of a sample-barcoded 5' primer and a J-beta primer mix characterized a second PCR of about 6 to 12 cycles. TCRdb analysed the 5' RACE reads with MiXCR anew, one entry per CDR3 protein. Among hundreds of thousands of distinct CDR3 sequences, about 42% were seen once, and the ten largest hold around 18%. The material sequenced was blood. The receptors stem from a man in his sixties in good health.

This clonotype showed up just a few times. V is TRBV20-1 and J is TRBJ2-7, with D perhaps TRBD1 (6 bases). The CDR3 runs 14 residues. Trimming cost V 0 bases and J 5 bases, with 14 bases left between them. Germline loops: CDR1 DFQATT, CDR2 SNEGSKA (reference sequence). The CDR3 coding sequence is TGCAGTGCTAGAGATGGGACCTACAGGGACGAGCAGTACTTC. Amino acids: CSARDGTYRDEQYF.

This chain joins TRBV28 and TRBJ2-5, with 10 bases that match TRBD1. CDR3 size: 16 residues. Germline CDR1 and CDR2: MDHEN and SYDVKM. With V trimmed by 9 bases and J by 4 bases, 14 bases remained unmatched. The CDR3 reads CARSIPGTGAGETQYF. The CDR3 coding sequence is TGTGCCAGAAGTATACCCGGGACAGGGGCCGGAGAGACCCAGTACTTC. Based on the CDR3 plus reference TRBV28 and TRBJ2-5, the full variable domain is DVKVTQSSRYLVKRTGEKVFLECVQDMDHENMFWYRQDPGLGLRLIYFSYDVKMKEKGDIPEGYSVSREKKERFSLILESASTNQTSMYLCARSIPGTGAGETQYFGPGTRLLVL.

In its sample, this clonotype was seen a few times. V gene TRBV15 combines with J gene TRBJ2-1, with D unclear. Trimming removed 4 bases at V and 0 bases at J, with 7 bases between. The CDR3 contains 14 residues. From germline, CDR1 is LNHNV and CDR2 YYDKDF (reference sequence). CDR3 protein: CATSTESSYNEQFF. CDR3 nucleotide sequence: TGTGCCACCAGCACGGAAAGCTCCTACAATGAGCAGTTCTTC.

The V and J genes are TRBV6-5 and TRBJ2-3, with D uncertain. Trimming stripped 6 bases from V and 7 bases from J, with 11 bases between. Germline V gives CDR1 MNHEY, CDR2 SVGAGI. CDR3 length equals 12 residues. The CDR3 region is CASSLKGNTQYF. CDR3 nucleotides: TGTGCCAGCAGCCTAAAGGGAAATACGCAGTATTTT.

V gene TRBV29-1 combines with J gene TRBJ2-2; 7 positions match TRBD1. The CDR3 totals 14 residues. Germline V lookup: CDR1 SQVTM, CDR2 ANQGSEA. V shed 1 base, J shed 4 bases, and the junction held 3 bases outside the gene matches. CDR3 nucleotide sequence: TGCAGCGTTGAAGGACAGGGAACCACCGGGGAGCTGTTTTTT. This translates into CSVEGQGTTGELFF.

This sequence joins TRBV5-1 and TRBJ1-4; unclear D gene. Germline assignment: CDR1 SGHRS and CDR2 YFSETQ. This CDR3 comprises 14 residues. Trimming took off 4 bases at V and 0 bases at J, with 7 bases between the two ends. CDR3 bases: TGCGCCAGCAGCCCGACGACAACTAATGAAAAACTGTTTTTT. Protein: CASSPTTTNEKLFF.

This clonotype was recorded a few times. The chain joins TRBV20-1 to TRBJ2-7, with D maybe TRBD1 (6 bases). The V gene's germline CDR1 is DFQATT and CDR2 SNEGSKA (reference sequence). V was clipped by 2 bases and J by 2 bases, with 10 bases between them. The CDR3 extends over 13 amino acids. CDR3 sequence (DNA): TGCAGTGCTAGAAACCGGGACACCTACGAGCAGTACTTC. Translation: CSARNRDTYEQYF.

A single count supports this clonotype. This sequence joins TRBV14 and TRBJ1-2; 11 bases line up with TRBD1. The J segment lost 6 bases and the V segment lost 3 bases, leaving 6 bases of the junction unmatched. The CDR3 sequence is 15 residues long. Germline assignment: CDR1 SGHDN and CDR2 FVKESK. CDR3 nucleotides: TGTGCCAGCAGCCACTGGACAGGGGGCGGAGATGGCTACACCTTC. Encoded protein: CASSHWTGGGDGYTF.